The next 5 T cell receptor beta chains were all read from a single sample in a study of blood T cells in healthy people across ages (dated by TCRdb to about 2015). Library prep was done by 5' RACE. TCRdb names Illumina HiSeq 2500 as the instrument used. The second PCR ran for about 7 to 11 cycles and used a J-beta primer mix along with a sample-barcoded 5' primer. The public reads were run again by TCRdb, first through fastp at Q25 and then through MiXCR, and only productive beta chains were kept. When rows share a CDR3 protein, they turn into one entry using the most common DNA and genes. The sample records 800,000 to 1,300,000 distinct CDR3 sequences, about 25% of which are singletons. The top ten hold around 0.75% of the sample. These sequences were also reported in another study, on T cells of mothers and their children.

Sequencing was performed on blood. The receptor source for this set is a girl under 10 years old in good health.

This clonotype was recorded once. The V call is TRBV6-5, the J call TRBJ1-6; 7 bases line up with TRBD1. The CDR3 extends over 16 amino acids. Germline trimming cut 5 bases from V and 7 bases from J; bases unmatched to any gene: 11. Germline V CDR1 and CDR2: MNHEY, SVGAGI. Written as DNA, the CDR3 is TGTGCCAGCAGTAAAGGGACAGAGCAACAGAATTCACCCCTCCACTTT. This translates into CASSKGTEQQNSPLHF.

This clonotype has more than one count but fewer than ten. Because it lacks the conserved phenylalanine or tryptophan at the end, this CDR3 is likely a read error. This chain uses TRBV10-3 with TRBJ2-3; D is undetermined. Trimming removed 3 bases from V and 0 bases from J, with 7 bases in between. In germline, CDR1 is ENHRY, CDR2 SYGVKD. This CDR3 has 14 amino acids. The CDR3 loop reads CAISDGMSTDTQYL. The CDR3 coding sequence is TGTGCCATCAGTGATGGTATGAGCACAGATACGCAGTATCTT.

The genes are TRBV29-1 and TRBJ2-3, with 7 positions matching TRBD2. V was clipped by 6 bases and J by 2 bases; unmatched bases: 5. The CDR3 runs 13 residues. CDR1 and CDR2 from the germline V gene are SQVTM and ANQGSEA. CDR3 protein: CSVGTTNTDTQYF. CDR3 nucleotides: TGCAGCGTGGGGACTACAAACACAGATACGCAGTATTTT.

This clonotype was detected a few times. The genes are TRBV5-1 and TRBJ1-1; D is possibly TRBD1 (5 bases). The V gene's germline CDR1 is SGHRS and CDR2 YFSETQ. Trimming took 4 bases from V and 6 from J, leaving 16 bases between them. The CDR3 sequence is 14 residues long. CDR3 residues: CASSPGRGEAEAFF. The CDR3 coding sequence is TGCGCCAGCAGCCCGGGCCGGGGGGAGGCTGAAGCTTTCTTT.

The rearrangement links TRBV20-1 to TRBJ2-5; 9 bases agree with TRBD2. V lost 6 bases and J lost 4; bases outside the gene matches: 9. The CDR3 spans 14 residues. The germline V gene has CDR1 DFQATT and CDR2 SNEGSKA (reference sequence). For the CDR3, the DNA is TGCAGTGCGGAACCCCCACTAGCGGGAGAGACCCAGTACTTC. This encodes CSAEPPLAGETQYF.